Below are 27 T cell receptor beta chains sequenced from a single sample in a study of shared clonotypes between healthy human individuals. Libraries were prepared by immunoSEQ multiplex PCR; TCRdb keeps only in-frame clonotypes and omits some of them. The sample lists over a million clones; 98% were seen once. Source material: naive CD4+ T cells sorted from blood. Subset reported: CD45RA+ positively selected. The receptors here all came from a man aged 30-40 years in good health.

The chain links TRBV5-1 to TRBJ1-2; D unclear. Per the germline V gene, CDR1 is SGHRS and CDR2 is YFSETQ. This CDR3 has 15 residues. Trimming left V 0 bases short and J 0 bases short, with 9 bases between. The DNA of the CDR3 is TGCGCCAGCAGCTTGGTGGACTTAGCTAACTATGGCTACACCTTC. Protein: CASSLVDLANYGYTF.

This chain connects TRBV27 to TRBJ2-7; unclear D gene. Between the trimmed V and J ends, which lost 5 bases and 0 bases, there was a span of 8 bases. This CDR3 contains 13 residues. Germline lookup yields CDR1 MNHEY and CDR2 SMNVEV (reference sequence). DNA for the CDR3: TGTGCCAGCAGTATGACGGGCTCCTACGAGCAGTACTTC. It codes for CASSMTGSYEQYF.

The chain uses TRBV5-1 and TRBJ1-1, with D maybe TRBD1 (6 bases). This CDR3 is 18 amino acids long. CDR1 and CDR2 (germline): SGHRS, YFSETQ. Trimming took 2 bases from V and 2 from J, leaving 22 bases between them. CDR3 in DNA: TGCGCCAGCAGCTTACATGCGCAGGGGTGGGGGATTAACACTGAAGCTTTCTTT. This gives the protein CASSLHAQGWGINTEAFF.

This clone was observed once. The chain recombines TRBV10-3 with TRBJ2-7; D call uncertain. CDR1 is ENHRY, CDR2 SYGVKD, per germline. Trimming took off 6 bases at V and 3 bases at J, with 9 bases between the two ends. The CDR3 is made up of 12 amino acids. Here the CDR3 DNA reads TGTGCCATCAGCAGCACTTTCTACGAGCAGTACTTC. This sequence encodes CAISSTFYEQYF.

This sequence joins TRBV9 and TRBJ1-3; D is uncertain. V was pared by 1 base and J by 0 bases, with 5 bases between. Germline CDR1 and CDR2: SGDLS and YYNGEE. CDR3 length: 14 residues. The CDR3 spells CASSVYTSGNTIYF. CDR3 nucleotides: TGTGCCAGCAGCGTATACACCTCTGGAAACACCATATATTTT.

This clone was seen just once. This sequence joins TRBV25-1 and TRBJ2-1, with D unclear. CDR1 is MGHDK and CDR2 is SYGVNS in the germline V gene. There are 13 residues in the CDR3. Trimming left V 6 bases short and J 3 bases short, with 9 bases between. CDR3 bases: TGTGCCAGCAGCAGAACTTTCTACAATGAGCAGTTCTTC. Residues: CASSRTFYNEQFF.

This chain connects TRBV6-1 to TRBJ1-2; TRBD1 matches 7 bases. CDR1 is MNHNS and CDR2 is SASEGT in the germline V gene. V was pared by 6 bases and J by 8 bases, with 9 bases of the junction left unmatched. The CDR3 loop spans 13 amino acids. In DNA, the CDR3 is TGTGCCAGCAGGAGACAGGGTACGGAAGGCTACACCTTC. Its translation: CASRRQGTEGYTF.

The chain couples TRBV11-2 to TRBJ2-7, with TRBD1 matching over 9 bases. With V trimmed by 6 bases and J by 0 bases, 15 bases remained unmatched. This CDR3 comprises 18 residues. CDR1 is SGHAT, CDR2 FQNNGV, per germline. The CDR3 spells CASSATGGVLRSSYEQYF. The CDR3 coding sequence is TGTGCCAGCAGTGCGACAGGGGGTGTCTTAAGGAGCTCCTACGAGCAGTACTTC.

CDR3 sequence (DNA): TGTGCCAGCAGCAGGGCGGAACAGGGCTTAGGCGAAAAACTGTTTTTT. Protein product: CASSRAEQGLGEKLFF. The chain uses TRBV7-8 and TRBJ1-4, with D tentatively TRBD1 (6 bases). The length of the CDR3 is 16 residues. Trimming took 5 bases from V and 8 from J, leaving 21 bases between them. CDR1 is SGHVS, CDR2 FQNEAQ, per germline.

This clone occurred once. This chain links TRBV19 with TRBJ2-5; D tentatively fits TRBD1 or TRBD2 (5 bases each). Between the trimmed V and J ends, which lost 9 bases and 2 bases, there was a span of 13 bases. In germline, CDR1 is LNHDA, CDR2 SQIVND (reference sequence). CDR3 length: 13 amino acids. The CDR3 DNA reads TGTGCCAGCAGAGCCGGGACGCAAGAGACCCAGTACTTC. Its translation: CASRAGTQETQYF.

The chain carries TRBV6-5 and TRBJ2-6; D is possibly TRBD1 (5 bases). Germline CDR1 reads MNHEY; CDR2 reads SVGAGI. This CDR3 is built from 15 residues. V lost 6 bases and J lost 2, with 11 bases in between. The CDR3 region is CASSRQSTGANVLTF. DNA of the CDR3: TGTGCCAGCAGCCGACAGTCTACTGGGGCCAACGTCCTGACTTTC.

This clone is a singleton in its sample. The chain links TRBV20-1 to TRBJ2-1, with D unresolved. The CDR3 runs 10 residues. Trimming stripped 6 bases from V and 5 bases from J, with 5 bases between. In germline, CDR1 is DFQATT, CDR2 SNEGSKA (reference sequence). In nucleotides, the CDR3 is TGCAGTGCCCAGGACAATGAGCAGTTCTTC. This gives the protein CSAQDNEQFF.

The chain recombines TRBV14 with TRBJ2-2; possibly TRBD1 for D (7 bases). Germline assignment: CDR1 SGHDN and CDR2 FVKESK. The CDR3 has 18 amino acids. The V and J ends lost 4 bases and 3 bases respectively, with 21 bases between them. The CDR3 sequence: CASSPINLDREDTGELFF. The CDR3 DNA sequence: TGTGCCAGCAGCCCTATAAACCTTGACAGGGAGGACACCGGGGAGCTGTTTTTT.

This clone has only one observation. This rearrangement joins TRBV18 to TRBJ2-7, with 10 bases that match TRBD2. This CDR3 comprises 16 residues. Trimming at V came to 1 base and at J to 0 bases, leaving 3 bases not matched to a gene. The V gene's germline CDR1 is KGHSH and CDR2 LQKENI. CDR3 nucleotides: TGTGCCAGCTCACCACGGGAGCGGGGGGGCTCCTACGAGCAGTACTTC. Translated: CASSPRERGGSYEQYF. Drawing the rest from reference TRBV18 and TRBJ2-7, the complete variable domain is NAGVMQNPRHLVRRRGQEARLRCSPMKGHSHVYWYRQLPEEGLKFMVYLQKENIIDESGMPKERFSAEFPKEGPSILRIQQVVRGDSAAYFCASSPRERGGSYEQYFGPGTRLTVT.

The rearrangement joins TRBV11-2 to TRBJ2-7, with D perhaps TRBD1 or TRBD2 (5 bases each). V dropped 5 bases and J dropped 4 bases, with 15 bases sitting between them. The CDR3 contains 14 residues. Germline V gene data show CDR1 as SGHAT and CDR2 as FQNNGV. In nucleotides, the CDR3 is TGTGCCAGCAGCCTCGGGACCCATCTTTACGAGCAGTACTTC. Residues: CASSLGTHLYEQYF.

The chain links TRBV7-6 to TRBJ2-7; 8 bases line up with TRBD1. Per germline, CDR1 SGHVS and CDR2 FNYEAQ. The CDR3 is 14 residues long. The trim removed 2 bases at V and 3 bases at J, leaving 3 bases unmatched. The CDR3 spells CASSLTGQGYEQYF. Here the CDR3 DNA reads TGTGCCAGCAGCTTAACCGGACAGGGCTACGAGCAGTACTTC.

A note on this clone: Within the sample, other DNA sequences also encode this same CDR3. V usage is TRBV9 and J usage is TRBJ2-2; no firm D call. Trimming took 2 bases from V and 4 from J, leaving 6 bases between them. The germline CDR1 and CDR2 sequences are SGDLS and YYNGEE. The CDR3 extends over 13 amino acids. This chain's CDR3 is CASSVAGTGELFF. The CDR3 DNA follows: TGTGCCAGCAGCGTTGCCGGCACCGGGGAGCTGTTTTTT.

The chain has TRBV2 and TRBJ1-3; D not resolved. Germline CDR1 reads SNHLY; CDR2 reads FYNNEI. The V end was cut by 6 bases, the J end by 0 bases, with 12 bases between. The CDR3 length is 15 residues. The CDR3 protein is CASRSQPASGNTIYF. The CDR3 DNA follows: TGTGCCAGCAGGAGTCAGCCCGCCTCTGGAAACACCATATATTTT. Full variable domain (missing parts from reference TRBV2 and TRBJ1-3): EPEVTQTPSHQVTQMGQEVILRCVPISNHLYFYWYRQILGQKVEFLVSFYNNEISEKSEIFDDQFSVERPDGSNFTLKIRSTKLEDSAMYFCASRSQPASGNTIYFGEGSWLTVV.

CDR3 sequence: CAISDRGTGGYEQYF. CDR3 sequence (DNA): TGTGCCATCAGTGATCGCGGGACGGGGGGTTACGAGCAGTACTTC. The chain uses TRBV10-3 and TRBJ2-7, with 7 bases fitting TRBD2. V gave up 3 bases and J gave up 4 bases; unmatched junction bases: 9. In germline, CDR1 is ENHRY, CDR2 SYGVKD. This CDR3 region has 15 residues.

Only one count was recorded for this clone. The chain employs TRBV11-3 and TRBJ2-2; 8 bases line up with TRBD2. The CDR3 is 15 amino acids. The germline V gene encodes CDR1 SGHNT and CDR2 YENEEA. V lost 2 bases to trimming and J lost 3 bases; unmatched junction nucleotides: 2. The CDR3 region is CASSLSGRDTGELFF. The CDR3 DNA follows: TGTGCCAGCAGCTTATCCGGGAGGGACACCGGGGAGCTGTTTTTT.

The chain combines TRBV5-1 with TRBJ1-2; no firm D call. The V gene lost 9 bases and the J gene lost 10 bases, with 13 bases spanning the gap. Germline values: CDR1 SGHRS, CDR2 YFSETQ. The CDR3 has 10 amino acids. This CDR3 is CATIPSVYTF. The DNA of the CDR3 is TGCGCCACTATACCCTCAGTCTACACCTTC.

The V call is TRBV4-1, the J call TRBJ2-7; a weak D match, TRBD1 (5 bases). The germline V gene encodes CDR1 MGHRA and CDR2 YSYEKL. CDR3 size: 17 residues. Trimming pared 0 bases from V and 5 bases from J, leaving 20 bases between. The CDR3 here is CASSQDWSAGNRHEQYF. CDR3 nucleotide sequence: TGCGCCAGCAGCCAAGATTGGAGCGCAGGGAACAGGCACGAGCAGTACTTC.

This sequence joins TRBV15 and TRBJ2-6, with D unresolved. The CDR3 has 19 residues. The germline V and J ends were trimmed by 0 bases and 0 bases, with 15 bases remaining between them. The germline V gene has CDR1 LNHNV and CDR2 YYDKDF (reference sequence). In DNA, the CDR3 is TGTGCCACCAGCAGAGATCTCAGAGGTCTACCCTCTGGGGCCAACGTCCTGACTTTC. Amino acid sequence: CATSRDLRGLPSGANVLTF.

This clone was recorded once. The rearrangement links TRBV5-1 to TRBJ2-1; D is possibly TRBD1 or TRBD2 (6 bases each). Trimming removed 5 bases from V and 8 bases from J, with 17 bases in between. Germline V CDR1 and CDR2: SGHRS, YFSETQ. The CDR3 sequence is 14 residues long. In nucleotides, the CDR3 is TGCGCCAGCAGAATCAGGGGAGGAGGGTATGAGCAGTTCTTC. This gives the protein CASRIRGGGYEQFF.

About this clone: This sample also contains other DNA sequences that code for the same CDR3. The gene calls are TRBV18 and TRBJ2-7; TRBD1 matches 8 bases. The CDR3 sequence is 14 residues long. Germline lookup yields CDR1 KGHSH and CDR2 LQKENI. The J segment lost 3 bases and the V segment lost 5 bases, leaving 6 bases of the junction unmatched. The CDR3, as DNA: TGTGCCAGCTCATCCGGGACAGGAGACTACGAGCAGTACTTC. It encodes CASSSGTGDYEQYF.

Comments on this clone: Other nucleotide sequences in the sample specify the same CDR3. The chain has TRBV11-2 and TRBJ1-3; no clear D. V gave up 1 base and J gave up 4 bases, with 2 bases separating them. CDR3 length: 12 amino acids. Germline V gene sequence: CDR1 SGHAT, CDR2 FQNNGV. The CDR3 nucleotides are TGTGCCAGCAGCTTAGTCGGAAACACCATATATTTT. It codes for CASSLVGNTIYF.

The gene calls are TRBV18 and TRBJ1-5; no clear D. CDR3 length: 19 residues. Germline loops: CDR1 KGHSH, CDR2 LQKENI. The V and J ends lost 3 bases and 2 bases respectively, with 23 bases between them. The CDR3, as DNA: TGTGCCAGCTCACCTTCCCCGGACTTCTCCTTCCAGGGCAATCAGCCCCAGCATTTT. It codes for CASSPSPDFSFQGNQPQHF.